What follows is one TCR beta chain and its context. This CDR3 comprises 14 residues. With 8 bases clipped from V and 3 bases from J, the junction kept 8 bases outside the gene matches. Germline CDR1 ENHRY, CDR2 SYGVKD. In the original processing: The authors estimated nucleated cell counts from reference gene primer amplification. The assay was immunoSEQ multiplex PCR, and TCRdb's table has in-frame clones only and misses some. V and J calls and clone size are copied from that table; D and trimming were computed from the DNA. The sample has about 120,000 clones, roughly four fifths seen once; the top ten hold roughly 12%. The entry originates in a study of blood T cell repertoires in COVID-19. Overall study: Sources were T cells, B-cell-depleted T cells, or PBMCs; the material itself was cDNA or gDNA.

The receptor comes from a human donor in a cohort sampled during active COVID-19. The source material was peripheral blood. This chain connects TRBV10-3 to TRBJ1-2, with 8 positions matching TRBD1. CDR3 amino acids: CAIATQGGDYGYTF. The CDR3 bases are TGTGCCATCGCTACACAGGGGGGGGACTATGGCTACACCTTC.